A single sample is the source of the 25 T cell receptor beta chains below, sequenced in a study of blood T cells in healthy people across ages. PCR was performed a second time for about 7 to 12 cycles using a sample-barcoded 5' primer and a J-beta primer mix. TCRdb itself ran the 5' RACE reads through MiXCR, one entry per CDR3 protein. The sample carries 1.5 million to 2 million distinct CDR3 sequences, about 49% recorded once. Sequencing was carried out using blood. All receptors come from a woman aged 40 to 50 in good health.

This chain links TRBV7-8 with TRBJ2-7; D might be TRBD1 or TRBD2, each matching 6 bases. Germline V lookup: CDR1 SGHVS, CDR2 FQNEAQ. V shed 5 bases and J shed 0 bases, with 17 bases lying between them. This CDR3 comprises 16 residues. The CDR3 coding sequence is TGTGCCAGCAGCAAAAGGCGGGACATGAGCTCCTACGAGCAGTACTTC. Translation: CASSKRRDMSSYEQYF.

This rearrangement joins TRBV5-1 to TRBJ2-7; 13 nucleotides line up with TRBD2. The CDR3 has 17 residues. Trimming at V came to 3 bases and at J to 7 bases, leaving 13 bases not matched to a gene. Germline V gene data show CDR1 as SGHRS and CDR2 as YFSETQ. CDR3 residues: CASSSTSGGAQYNEQYF. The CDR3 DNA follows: TGCGCCAGCAGCTCCACTAGCGGGGGGGCCCAGTACAATGAGCAGTACTTC. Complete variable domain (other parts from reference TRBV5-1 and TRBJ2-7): KAGVTQTPRYLIKTRGQQVTLSCSPISGHRSVSWYQQTPGQGLQFLFEYFSETQRNKGNFPGRFSGRQFSNSRSEMNVSTLELGDSALYLCASSSTSGGAQYNEQYFGPGTRLTVT.

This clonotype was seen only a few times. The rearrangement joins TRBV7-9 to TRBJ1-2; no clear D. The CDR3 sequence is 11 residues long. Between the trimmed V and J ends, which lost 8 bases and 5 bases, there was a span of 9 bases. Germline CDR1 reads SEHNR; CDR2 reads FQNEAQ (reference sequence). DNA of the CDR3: TGTGCCAGCGTACAGCCTTATGGCTACACCTTC. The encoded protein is CASVQPYGYTF.

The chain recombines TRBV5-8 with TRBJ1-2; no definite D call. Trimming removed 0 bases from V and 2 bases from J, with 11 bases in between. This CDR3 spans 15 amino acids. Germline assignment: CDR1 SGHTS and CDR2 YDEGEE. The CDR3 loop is CASSLGWDSNYGYTF. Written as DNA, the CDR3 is TGTGCCAGCAGCTTGGGATGGGATTCCAACTATGGCTACACCTTC. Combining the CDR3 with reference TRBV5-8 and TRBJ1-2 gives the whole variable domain EAGVTQSPTHLIKTRGQQATLRCSPISGHTSVYWYQQALGLGLQFLLWYDEGEERNRGNFPPRFSGRQFPNYSSELNVNALELEDSALYLCASSLGWDSNYGYTFGSGTRLTVV.

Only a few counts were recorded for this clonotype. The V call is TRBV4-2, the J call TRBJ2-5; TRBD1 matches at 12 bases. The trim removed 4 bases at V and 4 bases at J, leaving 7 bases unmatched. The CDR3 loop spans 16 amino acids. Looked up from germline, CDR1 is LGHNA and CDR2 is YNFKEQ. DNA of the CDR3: TGTGCCAGCAGCCCAGCGGGGGACAGGGGGCTAGAGACCCAGTACTTC. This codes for CASSPAGDRGLETQYF.

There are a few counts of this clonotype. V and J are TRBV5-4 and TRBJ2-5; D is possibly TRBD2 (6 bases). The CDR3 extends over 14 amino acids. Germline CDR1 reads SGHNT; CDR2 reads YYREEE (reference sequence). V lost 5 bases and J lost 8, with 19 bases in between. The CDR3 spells CASRRDLSQGTQYF. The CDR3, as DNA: TGTGCCAGCAGACGGGACTTAAGCCAGGGAACCCAGTACTTC.

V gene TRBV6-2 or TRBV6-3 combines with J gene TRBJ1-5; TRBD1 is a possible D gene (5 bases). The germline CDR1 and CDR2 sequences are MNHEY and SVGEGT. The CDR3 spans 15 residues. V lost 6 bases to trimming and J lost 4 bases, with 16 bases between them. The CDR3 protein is CASRHKARGNQPQHF. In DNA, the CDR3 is TGTGCCAGCAGACACAAGGCAAGGGGTAATCAGCCCCAGCATTTT.

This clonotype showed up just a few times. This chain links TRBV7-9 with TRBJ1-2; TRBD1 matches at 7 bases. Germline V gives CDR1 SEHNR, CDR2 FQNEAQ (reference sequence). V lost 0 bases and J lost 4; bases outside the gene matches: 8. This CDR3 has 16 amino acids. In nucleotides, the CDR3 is TGTGCCAGCAGCTTAGCCCGACAGGGCGTAGGCTATGGCTACACCTTC. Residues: CASSLARQGVGYGYTF.

As DNA, the CDR3 is TGTGCCACCAGCAGAGATCTCGGACGGGACCTCTGGGAGCAGTACTTC. Translated: CATSRDLGRDLWEQYF. This rearrangement joins TRBV15 to TRBJ2-5; D might be TRBD1 or TRBD2, each matching 5 bases. This CDR3 contains 16 residues. V was trimmed by 0 bases and J by 11 bases, leaving 22 bases between them. CDR1 LNHNV and CDR2 YYDKDF come from the germline V gene (reference sequence).

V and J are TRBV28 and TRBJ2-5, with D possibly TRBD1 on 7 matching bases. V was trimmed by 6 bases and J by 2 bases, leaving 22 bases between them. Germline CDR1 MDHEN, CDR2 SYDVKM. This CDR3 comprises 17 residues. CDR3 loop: CASSPQGRGVSQETQYF. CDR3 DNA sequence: TGTGCCAGCAGCCCACAGGGGCGGGGTGTTTCTCAAGAGACCCAGTACTTC.

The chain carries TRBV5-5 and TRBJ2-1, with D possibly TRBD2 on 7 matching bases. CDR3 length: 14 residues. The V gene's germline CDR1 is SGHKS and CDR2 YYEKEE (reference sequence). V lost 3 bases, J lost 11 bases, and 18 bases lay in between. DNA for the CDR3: TGTGCCAGCAGCTCCGGACTAGTGGGGACAAAGCAGTTCTTC. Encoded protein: CASSSGLVGTKQFF.

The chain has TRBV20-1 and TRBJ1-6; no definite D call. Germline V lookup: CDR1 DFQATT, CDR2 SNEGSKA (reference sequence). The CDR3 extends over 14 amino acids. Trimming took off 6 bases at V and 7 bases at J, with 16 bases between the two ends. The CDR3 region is CSAPRGLGNSPLHF. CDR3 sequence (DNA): TGCAGTGCACCCCGTGGCTTGGGAAATTCACCCCTCCACTTT.

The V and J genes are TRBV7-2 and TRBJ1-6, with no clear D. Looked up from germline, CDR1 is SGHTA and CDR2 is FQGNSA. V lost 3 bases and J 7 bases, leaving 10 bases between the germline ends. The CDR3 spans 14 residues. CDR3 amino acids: CASSFKMGNSPLHF. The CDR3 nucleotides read TGTGCCAGCAGCTTTAAAATGGGGAATTCACCCCTCCACTTT.

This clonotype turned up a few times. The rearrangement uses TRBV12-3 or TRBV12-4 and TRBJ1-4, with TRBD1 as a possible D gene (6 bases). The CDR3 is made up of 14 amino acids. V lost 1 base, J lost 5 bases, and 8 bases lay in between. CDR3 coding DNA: TGTGCCAGCAGTTTAGACAGGGTAAATGAAAAACTGTTTTTT. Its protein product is CASSLDRVNEKLFF.

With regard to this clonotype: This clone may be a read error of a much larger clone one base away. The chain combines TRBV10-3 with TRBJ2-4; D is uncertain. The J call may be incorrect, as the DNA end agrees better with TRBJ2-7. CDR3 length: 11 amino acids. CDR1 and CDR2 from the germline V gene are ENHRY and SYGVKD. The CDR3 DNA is TGTGCCGTCAGTGAGTCCTACGAGCAGTACTTC. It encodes CAVSESYEQYF.

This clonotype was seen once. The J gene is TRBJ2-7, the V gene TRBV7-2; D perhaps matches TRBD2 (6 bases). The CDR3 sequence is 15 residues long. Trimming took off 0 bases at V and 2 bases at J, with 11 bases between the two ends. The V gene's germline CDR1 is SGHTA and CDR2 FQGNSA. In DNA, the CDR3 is TGTGCCAGCAGCTTAGCGCGGGGAGCTACCTACGAGCAGTACTTC. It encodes CASSLARGATYEQYF.

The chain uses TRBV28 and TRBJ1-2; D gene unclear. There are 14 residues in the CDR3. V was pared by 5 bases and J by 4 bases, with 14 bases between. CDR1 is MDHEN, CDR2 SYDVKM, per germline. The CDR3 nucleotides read TGTGCCAGCAGTCCGGGAACTCCGACCTATGGCTACACCTTC. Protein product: CASSPGTPTYGYTF.

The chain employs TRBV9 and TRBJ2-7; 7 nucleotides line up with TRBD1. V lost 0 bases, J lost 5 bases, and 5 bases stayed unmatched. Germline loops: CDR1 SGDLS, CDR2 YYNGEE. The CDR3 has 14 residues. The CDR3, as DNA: TGTGCCAGCAGCGTAGATCGGCAGGGGGACGAGCAGTACTTC. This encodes CASSVDRQGDEQYF.

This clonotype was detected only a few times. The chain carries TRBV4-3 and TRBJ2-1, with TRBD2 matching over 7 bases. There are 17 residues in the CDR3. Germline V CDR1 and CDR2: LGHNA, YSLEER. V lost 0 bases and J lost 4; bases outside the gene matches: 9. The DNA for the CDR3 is TGCGCCAGCAGCCAAGAGGAAGATTGGCGGGAGTACAATGAGCAGTTCTTC. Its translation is CASSQEEDWREYNEQFF.

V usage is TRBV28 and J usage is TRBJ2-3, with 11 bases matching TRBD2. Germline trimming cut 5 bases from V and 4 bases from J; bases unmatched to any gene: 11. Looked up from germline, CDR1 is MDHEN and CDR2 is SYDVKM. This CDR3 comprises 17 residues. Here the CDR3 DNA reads TGTGCCAGCAGTCCGTACTCTAGCGGGGGGCACGCAGATACGCAGTATTTT. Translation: CASSPYSSGGHADTQYF. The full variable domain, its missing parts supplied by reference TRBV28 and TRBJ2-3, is DVKVTQSSRYLVKRTGEKVFLECVQDMDHENMFWYRQDPGLGLRLIYFSYDVKMKEKGDIPEGYSVSREKKERFSLILESASTNQTSMYLCASSPYSSGGHADTQYFGPGTRLTVL.

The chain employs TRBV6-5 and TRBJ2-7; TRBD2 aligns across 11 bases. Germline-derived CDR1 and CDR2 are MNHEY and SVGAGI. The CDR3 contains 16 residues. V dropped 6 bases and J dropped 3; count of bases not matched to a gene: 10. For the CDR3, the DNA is TGTGCCAGCAGAATTATAGCGGGGGGGTCCTACTACGAGCAGTACTTC. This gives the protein CASRIIAGGSYYEQYF.

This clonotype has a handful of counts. For the CDR3, the DNA is TGCAGCGTCGATGACAGGGGGTGGTTCGGCAAAAACATTCAGTACTTC. Protein product: CSVDDRGWFGKNIQYF. The chain combines TRBV29-1 with TRBJ2-4; 9 bases are shared with TRBD1. The CDR3 loop spans 16 amino acids. CDR1 and CDR2 (germline): SQVTM, ANQGSEA. With V trimmed by 6 bases and J by 3 bases, 12 bases remained unmatched.

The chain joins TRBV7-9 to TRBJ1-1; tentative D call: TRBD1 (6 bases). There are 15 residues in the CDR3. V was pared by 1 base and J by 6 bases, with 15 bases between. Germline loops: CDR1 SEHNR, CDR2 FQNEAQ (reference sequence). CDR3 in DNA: TGTGCCAGCAGCTTAGTATCAGGGGTCGACGCTGAAGCTTTCTTT. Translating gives CASSLVSGVDAEAFF.

The DNA of the CDR3 is TGTGCCAGCAGTTTAAACCGAGCAACTAATGAAAAACTGTTTTTT. Translated, it gives CASSLNRATNEKLFF. The chain uses TRBV27 and TRBJ1-4; D ambiguous. CDR1 and CDR2 from the germline V gene are MNHEY and SMNVEV (reference sequence). CDR3 length equals 15 residues. V was clipped by 2 bases and J by 0 bases, with 7 bases between them.

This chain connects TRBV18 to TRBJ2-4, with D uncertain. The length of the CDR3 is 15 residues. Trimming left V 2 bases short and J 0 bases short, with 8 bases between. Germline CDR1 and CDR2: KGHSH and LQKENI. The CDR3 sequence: CASSPATIAKNIQYF. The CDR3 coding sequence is TGTGCCAGCTCACCAGCCACAATAGCCAAAAACATTCAGTACTTC.